This T cell receptor beta chain was obtained from a study of blood T cell repertoires in COVID-19. The overall study: PBMCs, B-cell-depleted T cells, or T cells provided the cDNA or gDNA that made up the material.

How the authors handled the data: It was from reference gene primer amplification that nucleated cell counts were estimated. The protocol was immunoSEQ multiplex PCR, while the TCRdb copy is restricted to in-frame clones and leaves out a portion. V and J calls and clone size are copied from that table; D and trimming were computed from the DNA. The table shows about 230,000 clones, with around 78% occurring only once. Only a few counts were recorded for this clone. Trimming left V 6 bases short and J 1 base short, with 9 bases between. The CDR3 has 13 residues. Looked up from germline, CDR1 is SGHAT and CDR2 is FQNNGV.

The sample was peripheral blood. The clonotype originates from a woman between 70 and 85 years old with active or convalescent COVID-19. The rearrangement joins TRBV11-2 to TRBJ2-5; perhaps TRBD2 as D (6 bases). CDR3 protein: CASRRLGQETQYF. DNA for the CDR3: TGTGCCAGCAGGAGACTAGGCCAAGAGACCCAGTACTTC. The full variable domain, in which reference TRBV11-2 and TRBJ2-5 provide the parts outside the CDR3, is EAGVAQSPRYKIIEKRQSVAFWCNPISGHATLYWYQQILGQGPKLLIQFQNNGVVDDSQLPKDRFSAERLKGVDSTLKIQPAKLEDSAVYLCASRRLGQETQYFGPGTRLLVL.